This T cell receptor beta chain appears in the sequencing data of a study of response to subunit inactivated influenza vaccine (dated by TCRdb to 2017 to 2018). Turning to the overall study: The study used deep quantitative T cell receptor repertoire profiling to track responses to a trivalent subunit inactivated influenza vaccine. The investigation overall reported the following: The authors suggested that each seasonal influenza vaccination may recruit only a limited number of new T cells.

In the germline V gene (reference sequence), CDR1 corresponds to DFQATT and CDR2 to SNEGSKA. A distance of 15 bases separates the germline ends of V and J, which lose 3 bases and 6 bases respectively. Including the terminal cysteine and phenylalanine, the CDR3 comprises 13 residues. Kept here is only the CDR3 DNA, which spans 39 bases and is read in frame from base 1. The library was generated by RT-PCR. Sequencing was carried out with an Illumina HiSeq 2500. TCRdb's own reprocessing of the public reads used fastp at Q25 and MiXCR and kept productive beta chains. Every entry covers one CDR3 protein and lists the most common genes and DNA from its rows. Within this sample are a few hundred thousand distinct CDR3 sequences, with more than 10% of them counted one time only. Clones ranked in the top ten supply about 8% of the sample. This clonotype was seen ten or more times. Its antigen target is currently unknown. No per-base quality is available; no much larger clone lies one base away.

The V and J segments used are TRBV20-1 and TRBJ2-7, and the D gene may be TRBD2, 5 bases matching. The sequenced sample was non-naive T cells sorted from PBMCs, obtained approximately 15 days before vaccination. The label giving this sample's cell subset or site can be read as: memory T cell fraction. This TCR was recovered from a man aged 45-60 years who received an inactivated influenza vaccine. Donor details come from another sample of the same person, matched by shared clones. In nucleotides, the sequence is TGCAGTGCTAGGATACAAAGTGCGGGCGAGCAGTACTTC. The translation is CSARIQSAGEQYF.